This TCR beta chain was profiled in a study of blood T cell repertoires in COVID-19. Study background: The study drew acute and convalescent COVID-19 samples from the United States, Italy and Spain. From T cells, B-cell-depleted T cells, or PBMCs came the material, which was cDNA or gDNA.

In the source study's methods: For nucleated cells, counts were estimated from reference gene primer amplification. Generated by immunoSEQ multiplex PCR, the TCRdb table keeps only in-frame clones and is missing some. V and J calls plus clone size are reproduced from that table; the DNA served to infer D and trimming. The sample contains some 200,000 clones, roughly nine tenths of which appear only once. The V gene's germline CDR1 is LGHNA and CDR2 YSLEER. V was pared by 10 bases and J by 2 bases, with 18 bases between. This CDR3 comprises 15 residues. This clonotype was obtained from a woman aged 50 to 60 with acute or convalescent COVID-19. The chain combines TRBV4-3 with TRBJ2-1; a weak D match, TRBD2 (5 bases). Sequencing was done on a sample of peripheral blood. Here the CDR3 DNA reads TGCGCCATTAGGCTACCCCCCGGGGCCTACAATGAGCAGTTCTTC. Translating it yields CAIRLPPGAYNEQFF.